The 13 T cell receptor beta chains listed next were all sequenced from one sample in a study of blood T cell repertoires in COVID-19. TCRdb's copy holds only in-frame clones and misses some; the assay was immunoSEQ multiplex PCR. In the table there are around 39,000 clones, 86% of which are singletons. Sequencing was carried out using peripheral blood. All receptors derive from a man aged 55 to 70 with active COVID-19.

The V call is TRBV4-3, the J call TRBJ1-1, with a possible D match to TRBD1 (6 bases). The CDR3 runs 14 residues. The V gene lost 4 bases and the J gene lost 7 bases, with 16 bases spanning the gap. Germline V gene sequence: CDR1 LGHNA, CDR2 YSLEER. The CDR3 nucleotides read TGCGCCAGCAGCCGCCAACAGGGCCTCTATGAAGCTTTCTTT. Residues: CASSRQQGLYEAFF.

This clone is termed medium-sized. V usage is TRBV28 and J usage is TRBJ2-1, with TRBD2 identical over 7 bases. Germline trimming cut 6 bases from V and 9 bases from J; bases unmatched to any gene: 14. The germline CDR1 and CDR2 sequences are MDHEN and SYDVKM. The CDR3 covers 15 residues. As DNA, the CDR3 is TGTGCCAGCAGCTCCGTGACTAGCCTGATGGGTGAGCAGTTCTTC. Translating gives CASSSVTSLMGEQFF.

Turning to this clone: The same CDR3 arises from other DNA sequences in this sample as well. The V gene is TRBV4-2, the J gene TRBJ2-1, with D perhaps TRBD2 (6 bases). V was cut by 0 bases and J by 0 bases, with 12 bases left in between. Germline V gene data show CDR1 as LGHNA and CDR2 as YNFKEQ. This CDR3 is 17 amino acids long. The DNA of the CDR3 is TGTGCCAGCAGCCAAGATTTGTCCGGGAGCTCCTACAATGAGCAGTTCTTC. This sequence encodes CASSQDLSGSSYNEQFF.

The rearrangement joins TRBV7-9 to TRBJ2-1; TRBD1 agrees at 7 bases. From germline, CDR1 is SEHNR and CDR2 FQNEAQ (reference sequence). The CDR3 is 16 amino acids. V gave up 5 bases and J gave up 10 bases; unmatched junction bases: 17. CDR3 nucleotide sequence: TGTGCCAGCAGCGCTAAAACAGGGGTTATTTGGTACGAGCAGTTCTTC. Its translation: CASSAKTGVIWYEQFF.

This clone is a singleton in its sample. The rearrangement links TRBV30 to TRBJ2-3, with 12 bases matching TRBD2. Germline loops: CDR1 GTSNPN, CDR2 SVGIG (reference sequence). The length of the CDR3 is 16 residues. The J segment lost 4 bases and the V segment lost 7 bases, leaving 12 bases of the junction unmatched. The CDR3 loop reads CASSRGLAGGPDTQYF. In DNA, the CDR3 is TGTGCCTCCTCTAGAGGGCTAGCGGGAGGGCCAGATACGCAGTATTTT.

The V gene is TRBV2, the J gene TRBJ2-5; TRBD1 matches 9 bases. V dropped 6 bases and J dropped 0; count of bases not matched to a gene: 2. CDR1 and CDR2 from the germline V gene are SNHLY and FYNNEI. The CDR3 loop spans 14 amino acids. The CDR3 loop reads CASSGTGYQETQYF. The CDR3 DNA follows: TGTGCCAGCAGCGGGACAGGGTACCAAGAGACCCAGTACTTC.

V is TRBV6-5 and J is TRBJ2-7; 14 bases align to TRBD2. The V segment lost 2 bases and the J segment 7 bases; nucleotides outside the gene matches: 4. CDR3 length equals 15 residues. The germline CDR1 and CDR2 sequences are MNHEY and SVGAGI. DNA for the CDR3: TGTGCCAGCAGTTACATGGGACTAGCGGGAGAAGAGCAGTACTTC. Its translation is CASSYMGLAGEEQYF.

The chain combines TRBV5-1 with TRBJ1-6; no clear D. The V and J ends lost 0 bases and 8 bases respectively, with 6 bases between them. This CDR3 has 13 amino acids. CDR1 is SGHRS and CDR2 is YFSETQ in the germline V gene. CDR3 sequence: CASSLERDSPLHF. The CDR3, as DNA: TGCGCCAGCAGCTTGGAGAGGGATTCACCCCTCCACTTT.

The chain combines TRBV2 with TRBJ2-2, with a possible D match to TRBD2 (5 bases). The CDR3 runs 14 residues. Trimming left V 8 bases short and J 3 bases short, with 13 bases between. Per germline, CDR1 SNHLY and CDR2 FYNNEI. CDR3 sequence reads: CASCPDSYTGELFF. CDR3 coding DNA: TGTGCCAGCTGTCCGGACTCCTACACCGGGGAGCTGTTTTTT.

The V gene is TRBV7-3, the J gene TRBJ1-6; TRBD1 agrees at 7 bases. Germline values: CDR1 SGHTA, CDR2 FQGTGA. The junction had 6 bases not matched to a gene; V was cut back by 6 bases and J by 7 bases. This CDR3 comprises 14 residues. CDR3 amino acids: CASSTQGGNSPLHF. The DNA of the CDR3 is TGTGCCAGCAGTACTCAGGGGGGAAATTCACCCCTCCACTTT.

This chain uses TRBV7-3 with TRBJ2-3; TRBD2 matches 10 bases. V shed 5 bases and J 2 bases; nucleotides not matched to a gene: 4. The CDR3 covers 15 residues. Germline CDR1 is SGHTA and CDR2 is FQGTGA. The CDR3 region has the DNA TGTGCCAGCAGCGTCGGACTAGCGGTCACAGATACGCAGTATTTT. Amino acids: CASSVGLAVTDTQYF. Complete variable domain (other parts from reference TRBV7-3 and TRBJ2-3): GAGVSQTPSNKVTEKGKYVELRCDPISGHTALYWYRQSLGQGPEFLIYFQGTGAADDSGLPNDRFFAVRPEGSVSTLKIQRTERGDSAVYLCASSVGLAVTDTQYFGPGTRLTVL.

The V and J genes are TRBV13 and TRBJ2-7; D is unresolved. Germline V gives CDR1 PRHDT, CDR2 FYEKMQ (reference sequence). V dropped 0 bases and J dropped 3 bases, with 6 bases sitting between them. The CDR3 is 13 amino acids. The CDR3 region is CASSLGGYYEQYF. CDR3 nucleotide sequence: TGTGCCAGCAGCTTAGGGGGCTACTACGAGCAGTACTTC. Filled out from reference TRBV13 and TRBJ2-7, the complete variable domain reads AAGVIQSPRHLIKEKRETATLKCYPIPRHDTVYWYQQGPGQDPQFLISFYEKMQSDKGSIPDRFSAQQFSDYHSELNMSSLELGDSALYFCASSLGGYYEQYFGPGTRLTVT.

This chain links TRBV4-2 with TRBJ2-5, with D perhaps matching TRBD2 (6 bases). Germline V gene data show CDR1 as LGHNA and CDR2 as YNFKEQ. CDR3 length: 16 amino acids. V lost 1 base and J lost 0, with 12 bases in between. CDR3 loop: CASSQVGGGYQETQYF. The CDR3 DNA reads as TGTGCCAGCAGCCAAGTTGGCGGAGGGTACCAAGAGACCCAGTACTTC.